This T cell receptor (beta chain) was retrieved from a study of T cell responses to AZD1222 COVID-19 vaccine. Sequenced by immunoSEQ multiplex PCR; TCRdb stores in-frame clones only, minus some. The table has approximately 150,000 clones, approximately 94% seen once. This CDR3 is built from 13 residues. CDR1 MDHEN and CDR2 SYDVKM come from the germline V gene. Trimming removed 6 bases from V and 7 bases from J, with 13 bases in between. To note about this clone: Its antigen remains unknown.

Broader study findings: Donor demographics were predominantly white British with a female majority; clonal diversity may be underestimated.

The TCR sequence derives from an adult who received the AZD1222 COVID-19 vaccine. The source was peripheral blood, collected 28 days after the second AZD1222 dose. The chain is built from TRBV28 and TRBJ1-5; D is uncertain. In nucleotides, the CDR3 is TGTGCCAGCAGAAGCCCCGGACCACAGCCCCAGCATTTT. The encoded protein is CASRSPGPQPQHF. Based on the CDR3 plus reference TRBV28 and TRBJ1-5, the full variable domain is DVKVTQSSRYLVKRTGEKVFLECVQDMDHENMFWYRQDPGLGLRLIYFSYDVKMKEKGDIPEGYSVSREKKERFSLILESASTNQTSMYLCASRSPGPQPQHFGDGTRLSIL.